Listed below are T cell receptor beta chains from one sample, sequenced in a study of identifying expanded T cells in peripheral blood. Sequenced by immunoSEQ multiplex PCR; TCRdb stores in-frame clones only, minus some. The repertoire has about 80,000 clones, 85% to 90% of them found once; the top ten carry over 15%. The sample was blood. The receptors come from a person aged 18 to 70 in good health. Each CDR3 is given with its conserved first and last residue. Each record gives: CDR3 length, J gene, clone size, D gene, V gene, CDR3 protein, CDR3 DNA. The D gene is left open where the match is weak. Size tells how often a clone was seen (once, few, many) or the class of an expanded clone, and some rows leave it out.

14 TRBJ1-1 . . TRBV5-4 CASSLRSVNTEAFF TGTGCCAGCAGCTTGAGGTCAGTAAACACTGAAGCTTTCTTT
17 TRBJ2-1 . TRBD2 TRBV4-3 CASSHEPGLGPYNEQFF TGCGCCAGCAGCCACGAACCGGGACTAGGCCCGTACAATGAGCAGTTCTTC
15 TRBJ2-1 . TRBD2 TRBV6-5 CASSYGLAPYNEQFF TGTGCCAGCAGTTACGGACTAGCGCCCTACAATGAGCAGTTCTTC
12 TRBJ2-5 . . TRBV30 CAWTGDSETQYF TGTGCATGGACCGGAGACTCAGAGACCCAGTACTTC
15 TRBJ2-1 once TRBD2 TRBV5-6 CASGSTSLFYNEQFF TGTGCCAGCGGATCGACTAGCCTTTTTTACAATGAGCAGTTCTTC
13 TRBJ1-5 . . TRBV19 CASKAGGNQPQHF TGTGCCAGTAAGGCGGGGGGGAATCAGCCCCAGCATTTT
15 TRBJ1-1 . . TRBV5-1 CASSPREGLNTEAFF TGCGCCAGCAGCCCCCGAGAGGGCCTGAACACTGAAGCTTTCTTT
14 TRBJ1-1 . . TRBV28 CASMDPPMNTEAFF TGTGCCAGCATGGATCCTCCTATGAACACTGAAGCTTTCTTT
17 TRBJ2-3 once . TRBV4-1 CASSQERGGGSTDTQYF TGCGCCAGCAGCCAAGAGAGAGGGGGGGGGTCCACAGATACGCAGTATTTT
15 TRBJ1-1 . TRBD1 TRBV5-1 CASSLAQGANTEAFF TGCGCCAGCAGCTTGGCACAGGGGGCGAACACTGAAGCTTTCTTT
15 TRBJ1-5 . . TRBV28 CASSLEGNLNQPQHF TGTGCCAGCAGTTTAGAGGGGAACCTTAATCAGCCCCAGCATTTT
14 TRBJ1-2 . . TRBV5-6 CASSLDPEDYGYTF TGTGCCAGCAGCTTGGATCCAGAGGACTATGGCTACACCTTC
16 TRBJ1-2 . TRBD1 TRBV7-2 CASSFSSRDRFYGYTF TGTGCCAGCAGCTTTAGTAGCCGGGACAGGTTCTATGGCTACACCTTC
15 TRBJ2-3 . . TRBV11-2 CASSLVSRAGDTQYF TGTGCCAGCAGCTTAGTTAGTCGGGCGGGGGATACGCAGTATTTT
14 TRBJ2-7 . TRBD1 TRBV10-3 CATRAGTGGYEQYF TGTGCCACCCGAGCCGGGACAGGAGGCTACGAGCAGTACTTC
15 TRBJ2-3 . TRBD2 TRBV29-1 CSVGGRGGQTDTQYF TGCAGCGTTGGCGGGAGGGGGGGCCAAACAGATACGCAGTATTTT
13 TRBJ2-5 . . TRBV7-9 CASSLGISETQYF TGTGCCAGCAGCTTAGGAATTTCTGAGACCCAGTACTTC
11 TRBJ2-2 once . TRBV6-6 CAGRSGGELFF TGTGCCGGCCGAAGTGGCGGGGAGCTGTTTTTT
14 TRBJ2-1 . . TRBV5-1 CASLRDSSDNEQFF TGCGCCAGCCTCCGGGATTCTTCCGACAATGAGCAGTTCTTC
15 TRBJ2-7 . . TRBV5-1 CASSLGPDLSYEQYF TGCGCCAGCAGCTTGGGTCCCGACCTCTCCTACGAGCAGTACTTC
14 TRBJ1-5 few . TRBV15 CATRAGGPNQPQHF TGTGCCACCAGAGCCGGGGGGCCCAATCAGCCCCAGCATTTT
14 TRBJ2-3 . . TRBV29-1 CSVEDGDLTDTQYF TGCAGCGTTGAAGATGGGGACCTGACAGATACGCAGTATTTT
11 TRBJ2-5 . . TRBV2 CASSEIETQYF TGTGCCAGCAGTGAGATTGAGACCCAGTACTTC
15 TRBJ1-1 few . TRBV4-3 CASSQQPGENTEAFF TGCGCCAGCAGCCAACAACCGGGAGAGAACACTGAAGCTTTCTTT
16 TRBJ2-3 . . TRBV6-6 CASSSLLASHTDTQYF TGTGCCAGCAGTTCCCTCCTAGCGTCTCACACAGATACGCAGTATTTT
15 TRBJ2-7 . TRBD1 TRBV4-3 CASSQDQGRGYEQYF TGCGCCAGCAGCCAAGATCAAGGCAGGGGGTACGAGCAGTACTTC
15 TRBJ2-1 once TRBD1 TRBV5-1 CASSQTGVSYNEQFF TGCGCCAGCAGCCAGACAGGGGTATCCTACAATGAGCAGTTCTTC
13 TRBJ1-5 few . TRBV11-2 CASSLYLNQPQHF TGTGCCAGCAGCCTATACCTCAATCAGCCCCAGCATTTT
15 TRBJ2-5 . . TRBV5-6 CASSSAGSMGETQYF TGTGCCAGCAGCTCCGCGGGTAGTATGGGGGAGACCCAGTACTTC
14 TRBJ2-5 . . TRBV5-4 CASSLKNYEETQYF TGTGCCAGCAGCTTGAAGAATTACGAAGAGACCCAGTACTTC
16 TRBJ2-3 . TRBD2 TRBV9 CASSVAVGGSTDTQYF TGTGCCAGCAGCGTAGCTGTCGGGGGGAGCACAGATACGCAGTATTTT
15 TRBJ2-3 . . TRBV27 CASSPGQHRTDTQYF TGTGCCAGCAGTCCCGGACAGCATCGTACAGATACGCAGTATTTT
13 TRBJ2-3 . . TRBV4-3 CASSQIGTDTQYF TGCGCCAGCAGCCAAATCGGCACAGATACGCAGTATTTT
13 TRBJ2-1 once TRBD2 TRBV5-6 CASSSGLADEQFF TGTGCCAGCAGCTCGGGACTAGCGGATGAGCAGTTCTTC
13 TRBJ2-3 . . TRBV19 CANPGLALDTQYF TGTGCCAATCCGGGACTCGCCCTAGATACGCAGTATTTT
14 TRBJ2-1 once . TRBV27 CASSHRQGGNEQFF TGTGCCAGCAGTCACCGACAGGGAGGGAATGAGCAGTTCTTC
14 TRBJ1-2 . . TRBV21-1 CASSPREGPYGYTF TGTGCCAGCAGCCCGCGGGAAGGCCCCTATGGCTACACCTTC
15 TRBJ2-5 . TRBD2 TRBV28 CASLSSGGARETQYF TGTGCCAGCCTCTCTAGCGGGGGGGCTCGAGAGACCCAGTACTTC
14 TRBJ2-1 . . TRBV6-6 CASSPDRIDNEQFF TGTGCCAGCAGTCCGGACCGCATCGACAATGAGCAGTTCTTC